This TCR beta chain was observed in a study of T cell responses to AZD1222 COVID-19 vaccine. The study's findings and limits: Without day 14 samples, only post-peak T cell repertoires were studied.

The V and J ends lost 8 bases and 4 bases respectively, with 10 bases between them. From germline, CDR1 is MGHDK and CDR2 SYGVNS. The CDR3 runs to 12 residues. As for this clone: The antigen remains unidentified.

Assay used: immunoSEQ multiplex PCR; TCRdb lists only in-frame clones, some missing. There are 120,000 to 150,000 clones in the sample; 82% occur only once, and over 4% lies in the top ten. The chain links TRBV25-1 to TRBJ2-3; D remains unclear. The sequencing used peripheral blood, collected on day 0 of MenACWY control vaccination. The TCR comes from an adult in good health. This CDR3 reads CASRAGSDTQYF. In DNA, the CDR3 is TGTGCCAGCCGGGCTGGCTCAGATACGCAGTATTTT.